This T cell receptor (beta chain) was captured in a study of T cell responses to AZD1222 COVID-19 vaccine. Germline trimming cut 3 bases from V and 4 bases from J; bases unmatched to any gene: 2. Per the germline V gene, CDR1 is SGHDT and CDR2 is YYEEEE. The CDR3 consists of 13 residues. Clones were sequenced by immunoSEQ multiplex PCR, and TCRdb holds only the in-frame ones, with some missing. Of tens of thousands of clones listed, approximately 81% are singletons. There are a few counts of this clone. The TCR comes from an adult in good health. This specimen was peripheral blood, taken on day 0 of AZD1222 vaccination. The V call is TRBV5-6, the J call TRBJ1-2; 8 bases match TRBD1. CDR3 region: CASSWDRSYGYTF. The DNA for the CDR3 is TGTGCCAGCAGCTGGGACAGGAGCTATGGCTACACCTTC.